This T cell receptor (beta chain) emerged from a study of blood T cell repertoires in COVID-19 (dated by TCRdb to 2020 to 2022). Turning to the overall study: Collaborator samples came from the United States, Italy and Spain and covered acute and convalescent phases of COVID-19. Nearly every sample came with metadata listing a de-identified subject ID, COVID-19 status, age in years and sex. The samples were drawn from two sources: the first 160 participants of the ongoing ImmuneRACE study, and fewer than 1,500 subjects contributed by 6 global collaborators. The prospective study material was composed of cDNA or gDNA derived from T cells, B-cell-depleted T cells, or PBMCs. The repertoires were made available in a free public database intended to serve as a resource for research on the immune response to SARS-CoV-2. Where available, HLA class I and class II types were taken from metadata supplied by the sample provider and were not determined by assay-based typing. Deeply sampled blood TCRbeta repertoires from subjects exposed to, actively infected with, or recovered from COVID-19 were included in the dataset. General findings and caveats noted by the study authors: The quantity of clinical and demographic metadata differed by source and by participant and was supplied without curation.

The CDR3 numbers 14 residues from cysteine through phenylalanine. The CDR3 DNA has 42 bases and is translated from base 1. V and J are truncated by 3 bases and 5 bases respectively, leaving an intervening sequence of 10 bases. The germline V gene supplies CDR1 SNHLY and CDR2 FYNNEI. A second Seattle source provided samples from volunteer blood donors who had recovered from COVID-19. The collaborating institutions used their own protocols to collect whole blood in K2EDTA tubes. For TCRbeta analysis, collaborators shipped samples as frozen whole blood, isolated PBMCs, or DNA extracted from either of those sample types. Comments on this clone: Its antigen specificity is not known. The record has no base qualities; no much larger clone is one base away.

TCRbeta CDR3 regions were amplified from genomic DNA by means of the immunoSEQ Assay, a bias-controlled multiplex PCR. As for the authors' bioinformatics: Within the assay, amplification of reference gene primers was used to estimate how many nucleated cells each sample contained. To quantify the absolute abundance of each unique TCRbeta CDR3 rearrangement, sequence reads were collapsed and filtered. For each sample, productive Simpson clonality was calculated as the square root of Simpson's diversity index over productive rearrangements. The clones in this table, taken by TCRdb from immuneACCESS, are in-frame only. Not every clone is retained; where verified, under half of the shortfall comes from an unresolved V gene, and the cause of the rest is unknown. V and J calls and clone size are given by that table; D and trimming were obtained from the DNA. Present in this sample are a few hundred thousand clones, about 89% of which were seen just once. Together, the top ten hold about 9.8% of the sample.

The clonotype originates from a man aged 40-55 years who had recovered from COVID-19. This receptor chain uses TRBV2 and TRBJ1-4; possibly the D gene is TRBD1, per 5 matching bases. Material: peripheral blood. CDR3 region: CASSEEGRNEKLFF. The sequenced DNA: TGTGCCAGCAGTGAGGAGGGGAGGAATGAAAAACTGTTTTTT.